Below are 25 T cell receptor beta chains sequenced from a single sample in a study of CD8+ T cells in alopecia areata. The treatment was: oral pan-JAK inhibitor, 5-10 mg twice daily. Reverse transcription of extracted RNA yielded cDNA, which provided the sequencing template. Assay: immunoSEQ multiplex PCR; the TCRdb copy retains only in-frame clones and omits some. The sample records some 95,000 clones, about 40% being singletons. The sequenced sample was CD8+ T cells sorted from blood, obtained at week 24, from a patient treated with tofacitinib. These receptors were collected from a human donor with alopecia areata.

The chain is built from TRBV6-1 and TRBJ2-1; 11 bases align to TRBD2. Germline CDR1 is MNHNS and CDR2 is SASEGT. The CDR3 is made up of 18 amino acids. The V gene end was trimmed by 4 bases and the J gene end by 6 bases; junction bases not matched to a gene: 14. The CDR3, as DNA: TGTGCCAGCAGTGTCTCCCGGGCCGGACTAGCGGGCCCCAATGAGCAGTTCTTC. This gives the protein CASSVSRAGLAGPNEQFF.

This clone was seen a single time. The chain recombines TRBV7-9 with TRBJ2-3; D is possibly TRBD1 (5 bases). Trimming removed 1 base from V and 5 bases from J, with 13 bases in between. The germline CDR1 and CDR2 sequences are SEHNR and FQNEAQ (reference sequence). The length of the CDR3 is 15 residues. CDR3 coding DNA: TGTGCCAGCAGCTTAGGGCAGGGCCCCGAAGATACGCAGTATTTT. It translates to CASSLGQGPEDTQYF.

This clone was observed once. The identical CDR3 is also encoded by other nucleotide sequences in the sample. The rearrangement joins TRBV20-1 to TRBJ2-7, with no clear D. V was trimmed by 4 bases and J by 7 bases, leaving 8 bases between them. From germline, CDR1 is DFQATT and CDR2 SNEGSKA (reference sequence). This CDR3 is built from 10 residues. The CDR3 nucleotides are TGCAGTGCTACCGACGGGGAGCAGTACTTC. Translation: CSATDGEQYF.

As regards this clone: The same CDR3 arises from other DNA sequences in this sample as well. As DNA, the CDR3 is TGCGCCAGCAGCTTGGATGGAGGCTACACCTTC. Protein sequence: CASSLDGGYTF. V gene TRBV5-1 combines with J gene TRBJ1-2; D not certain. Trimming pared 0 bases from V and 8 bases from J, leaving 5 bases between. This CDR3 is built from 11 residues. CDR1 and CDR2 from the germline V gene are SGHRS and YFSETQ.

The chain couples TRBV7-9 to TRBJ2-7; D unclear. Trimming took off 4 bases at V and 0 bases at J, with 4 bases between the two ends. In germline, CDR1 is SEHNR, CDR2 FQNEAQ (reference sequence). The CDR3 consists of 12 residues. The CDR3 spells CASSYSSYEQYF. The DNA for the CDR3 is TGTGCCAGCAGCTACAGCTCCTACGAGCAGTACTTC.

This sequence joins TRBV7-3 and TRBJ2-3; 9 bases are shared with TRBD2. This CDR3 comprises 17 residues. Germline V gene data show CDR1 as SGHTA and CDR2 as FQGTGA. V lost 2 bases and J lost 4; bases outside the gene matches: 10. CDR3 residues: CASSLYGSGSPSDTQYF. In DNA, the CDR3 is TGTGCCAGCAGCTTATACGGTAGCGGGAGTCCCTCAGATACGCAGTATTTT. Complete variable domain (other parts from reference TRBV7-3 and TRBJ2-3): GAGVSQTPSNKVTEKGKYVELRCDPISGHTALYWYRQSLGQGPEFLIYFQGTGAADDSGLPNDRFFAVRPEGSVSTLKIQRTERGDSAVYLCASSLYGSGSPSDTQYFGPGTRLTVL.

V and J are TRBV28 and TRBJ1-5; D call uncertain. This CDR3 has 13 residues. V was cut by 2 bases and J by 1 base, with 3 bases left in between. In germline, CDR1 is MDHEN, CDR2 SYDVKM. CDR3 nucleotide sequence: TGTGCCAGCAGTTTACTGAGCAATCAGCCCCAGCATTTT. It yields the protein CASSLLSNQPQHF.

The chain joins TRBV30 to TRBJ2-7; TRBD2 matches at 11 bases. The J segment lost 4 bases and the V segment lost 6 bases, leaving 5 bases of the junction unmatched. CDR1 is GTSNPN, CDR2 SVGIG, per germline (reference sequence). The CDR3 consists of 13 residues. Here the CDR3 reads CACELAGGYEQYF. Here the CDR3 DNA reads TGTGCCTGTGAATTAGCGGGAGGGTACGAGCAGTACTTC.

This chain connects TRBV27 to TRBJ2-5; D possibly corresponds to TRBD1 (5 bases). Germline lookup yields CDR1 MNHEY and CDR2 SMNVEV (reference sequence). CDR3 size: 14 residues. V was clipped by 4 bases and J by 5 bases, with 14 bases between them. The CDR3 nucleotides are TGTGCCAGCAGTTCTATCTCCAGGGTGGAGACCCAGTACTTC. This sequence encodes CASSSISRVETQYF.

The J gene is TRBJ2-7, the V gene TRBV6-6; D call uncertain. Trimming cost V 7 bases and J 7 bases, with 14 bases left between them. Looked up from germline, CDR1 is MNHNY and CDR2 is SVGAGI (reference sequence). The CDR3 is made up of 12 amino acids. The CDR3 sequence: CASNTGFGEQYF. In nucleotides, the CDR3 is TGTGCCAGCAACACCGGATTTGGGGAGCAGTACTTC.

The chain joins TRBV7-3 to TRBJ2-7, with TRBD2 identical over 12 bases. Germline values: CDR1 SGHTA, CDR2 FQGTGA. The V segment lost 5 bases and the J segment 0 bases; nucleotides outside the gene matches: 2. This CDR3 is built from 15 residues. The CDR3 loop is CASSPGLAGSYEQYF. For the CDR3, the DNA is TGTGCCAGCAGCCCGGGACTAGCGGGCTCCTACGAGCAGTACTTC.

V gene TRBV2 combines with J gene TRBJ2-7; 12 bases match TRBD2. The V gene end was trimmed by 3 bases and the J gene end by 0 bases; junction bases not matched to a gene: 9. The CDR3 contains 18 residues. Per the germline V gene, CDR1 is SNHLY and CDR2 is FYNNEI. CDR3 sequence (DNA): TGTGCCAGCAGTGACCCGGGACTAGCGGGTTCATCCTCCTACGAGCAGTACTTC. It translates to CASSDPGLAGSSSYEQYF.

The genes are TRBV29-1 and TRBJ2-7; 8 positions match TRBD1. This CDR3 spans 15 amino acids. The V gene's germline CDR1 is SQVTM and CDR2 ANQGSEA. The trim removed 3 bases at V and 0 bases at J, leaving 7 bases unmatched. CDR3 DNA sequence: TGCAGCGTTGAGGCGACAGGGGCCAGCTCCTACGAGCAGTACTTC. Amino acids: CSVEATGASSYEQYF.

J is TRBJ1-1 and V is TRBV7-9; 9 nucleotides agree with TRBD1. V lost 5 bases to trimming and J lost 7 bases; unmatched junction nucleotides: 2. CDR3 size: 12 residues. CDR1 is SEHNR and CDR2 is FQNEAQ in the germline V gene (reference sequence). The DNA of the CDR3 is TGTGCCAGCAGCATGGGACAGGGTGAAGCTTTCTTT. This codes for CASSMGQGEAFF.

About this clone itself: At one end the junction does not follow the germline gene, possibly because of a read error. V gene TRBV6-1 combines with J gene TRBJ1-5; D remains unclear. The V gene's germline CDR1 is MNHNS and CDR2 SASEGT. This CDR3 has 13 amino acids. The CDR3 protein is CASSDSKVGGVTF. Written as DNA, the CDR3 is TGTGCCAGCAGTGACTCGAAGGTCGGCGGGGTAACCTTT.

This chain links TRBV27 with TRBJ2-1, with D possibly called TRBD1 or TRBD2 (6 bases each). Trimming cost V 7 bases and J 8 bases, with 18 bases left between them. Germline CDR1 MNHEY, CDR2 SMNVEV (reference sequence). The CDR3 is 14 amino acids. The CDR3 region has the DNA TGTGCCAGCACACGGGGGCGCATAATCGATGAGCAGTTCTTC. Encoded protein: CASTRGRIIDEQFF.

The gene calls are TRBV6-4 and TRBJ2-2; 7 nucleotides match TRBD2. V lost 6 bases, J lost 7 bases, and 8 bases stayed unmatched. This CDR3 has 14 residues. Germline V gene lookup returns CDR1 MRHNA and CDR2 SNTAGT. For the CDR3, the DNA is TGTGCCAGCAGACCGCTAGCGGAGGGCGGGGAGCTGTTTTTT. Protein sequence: CASRPLAEGGELFF.

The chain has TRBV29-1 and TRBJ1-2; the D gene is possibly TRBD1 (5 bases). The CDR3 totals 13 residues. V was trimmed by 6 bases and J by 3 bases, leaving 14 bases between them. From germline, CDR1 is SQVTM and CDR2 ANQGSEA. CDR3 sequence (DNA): TGCAGCGTCCCAGGGTACGGAGACTATGGCTACACCTTC. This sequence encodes CSVPGYGDYGYTF.

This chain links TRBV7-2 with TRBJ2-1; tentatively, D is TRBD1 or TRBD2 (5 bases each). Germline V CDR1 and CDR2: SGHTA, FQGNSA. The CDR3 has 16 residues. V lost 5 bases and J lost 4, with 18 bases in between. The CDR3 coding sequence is TGTGCCAGCAGCATGGGGCGGGCTAGCTATTACAATGAGCAGTTCTTC. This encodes CASSMGRASYYNEQFF.

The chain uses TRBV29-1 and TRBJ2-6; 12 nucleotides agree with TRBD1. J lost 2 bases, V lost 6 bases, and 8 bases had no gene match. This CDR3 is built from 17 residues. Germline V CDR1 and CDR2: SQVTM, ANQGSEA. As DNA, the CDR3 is TGCAGCGTCGAGGGGACAGGGGGCGCGCCTGGGGCCAACGTCCTGACTTTC. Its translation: CSVEGTGGAPGANVLTF. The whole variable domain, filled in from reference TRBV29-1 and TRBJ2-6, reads SAVISQKPSRDICQRGTSLTIQCQVDSQVTMMFWYRQQPGQSLTLIATANQGSEATYESGFVIDKFPISRPNLTFSTLTVSNMSPEDSSIYLCSVEGTGGAPGANVLTFGAGSRLTVL.

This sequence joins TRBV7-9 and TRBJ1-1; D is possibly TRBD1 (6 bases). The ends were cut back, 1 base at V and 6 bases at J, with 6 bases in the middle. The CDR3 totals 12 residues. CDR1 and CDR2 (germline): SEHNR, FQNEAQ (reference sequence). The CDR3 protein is CASSLEGAEAFF. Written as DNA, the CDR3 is TGTGCCAGCAGCTTAGAGGGGGCTGAAGCTTTCTTT.

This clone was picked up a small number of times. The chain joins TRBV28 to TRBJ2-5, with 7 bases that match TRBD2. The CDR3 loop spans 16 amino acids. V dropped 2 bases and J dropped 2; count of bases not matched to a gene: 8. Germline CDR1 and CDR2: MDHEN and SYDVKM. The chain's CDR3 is CASSLIGGSPQETQYF. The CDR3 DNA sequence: TGTGCCAGCAGTTTAATCGGCGGGAGCCCTCAAGAGACCCAGTACTTC.

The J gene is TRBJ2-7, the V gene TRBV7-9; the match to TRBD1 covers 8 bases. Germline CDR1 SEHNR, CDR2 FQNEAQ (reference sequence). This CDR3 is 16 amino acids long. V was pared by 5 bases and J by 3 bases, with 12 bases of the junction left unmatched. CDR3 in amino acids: CASSRTGTAPHYEQYF. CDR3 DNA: TGTGCCAGCAGCCGGACAGGGACAGCCCCACACTACGAGCAGTACTTC. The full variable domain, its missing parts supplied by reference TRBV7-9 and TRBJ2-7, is DTGVSQNPRHKITKRGQNVTFRCDPISEHNRLYWYRQTLGQGPEFLTYFQNEAQLEKSRLLSDRFSAERPKGSFSTLEIQRTEQGDSAMYLCASSRTGTAPHYEQYFGPGTRLTVT.

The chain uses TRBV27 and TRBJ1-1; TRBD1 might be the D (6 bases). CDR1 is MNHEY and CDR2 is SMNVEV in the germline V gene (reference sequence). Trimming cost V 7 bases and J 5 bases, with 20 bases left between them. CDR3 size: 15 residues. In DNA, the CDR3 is TGTGCCAGCAACACCACGGGACATGTAAGGACTGAAGCTTTCTTT. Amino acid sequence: CASNTTGHVRTEAFF.

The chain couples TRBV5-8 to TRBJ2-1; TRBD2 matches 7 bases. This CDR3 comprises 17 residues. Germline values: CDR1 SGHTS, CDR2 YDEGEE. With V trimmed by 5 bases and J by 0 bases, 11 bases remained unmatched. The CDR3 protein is CASRSEGGFSSYNEQFF. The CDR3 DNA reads TGTGCCAGCAGATCCGAGGGAGGGTTCAGCTCCTACAATGAGCAGTTCTTC.